These T cell receptor beta chains were read from a single sample in a study of chemoradiotherapy in HPV16-positive cancers. This table comes from immunoSEQ multiplex PCR, and its TCRdb copy is limited to in-frame clones, with some not included. The sample records some 30,000 clones, just under 80% being singletons. The material sequenced was blood, taken from a patient who underwent chemoradiotherapy. Source of these receptors: a human donor with HPV-associated anogenital cancer. Both conserved end residues are part of each CDR3. D genes are given only for firm matches. The size entry is marked missing in some rows and otherwise reads once, few, many or a size class.

TRBV11-3	TRBJ2-3	TRBD1	.	CASSSGQGIRTQYF	TGTGCCAGCAGCTCGGGACAGGGAATCAGAACGCAGTATTTT
TRBV14	TRBJ2-7	TRBD1	.	CASSGGTGGRYEQYF	TGTGCCAGCAGCGGCGGGACAGGGGGAAGGTACGAGCAGTACTTC
TRBV2	TRBJ2-7	TRBD1	.	CASSGTGHEQYF	TGTGCCAGCAGTGGGACAGGGCACGAGCAGTACTTC
TRBV2	TRBJ1-5	.	.	CASSEAPGDTNQPQHF	TGTGCCAGCAGTGAAGCGCCAGGCGATACCAATCAGCCCCAGCATTTT
TRBV7-2	TRBJ2-7	TRBD1	.	CASSSPGTGAYEQYF	TGTGCCAGCAGCTCACCCGGGACAGGGGCCTACGAGCAGTACTTC
TRBV25-1	TRBJ2-3	.	.	CASSDGVGWTDTQYF	TGTGCCAGCAGTGATGGCGTGGGTTGGACAGATACGCAGTATTTT
TRBV2	TRBJ1-5	.	.	CASSAGRGGNQPQHF	TGTGCCAGCAGCGCGGGTAGGGGGGGCAATCAGCCCCAGCATTTT
TRBV30	TRBJ1-5	TRBD1	.	CAWGQVSNQPQHF	TGTGCCTGGGGACAGGTTAGCAATCAGCCCCAGCATTTT
TRBV9	TRBJ2-3	TRBD2	.	CASSVVGSGVNTDTQYF	TGTGCCAGCAGCGTAGTGGGTAGCGGGGTTAACACAGATACGCAGTATTTT
TRBV5-4	TRBJ1-3	.	.	CASSPGPNGGNTIYF	TGTGCCAGCAGCCCGGGACCAAACGGGGGAAACACCATATATTTT
TRBV7-2	TRBJ1-2	TRBD1	.	CASSLAFFPGGKGNYGYTF	TGTGCCAGCAGCTTAGCGTTCTTCCCAGGGGGAAAGGGTAACTATGGCTACACCTTC
TRBV7-3	TRBJ1-2	.	.	CASSLGGDYGYTF	TGTGCCAGCAGCTTAGGGGGCGACTATGGCTACACCTTC
TRBV18	TRBJ2-2	.	.	CASSRVAAGELFF	TGTGCCAGCTCACGTGTAGCTGCCGGGGAGCTGTTTTTT
TRBV19	TRBJ1-1	.	once	CASGFYGRATEAFF	TGTGCCAGTGGATTTTATGGCAGGGCCACTGAAGCTTTCTTT
TRBV27	TRBJ1-5	.	.	CASSLSRVANQPQHF	TGTGCCAGCAGTTTATCCAGGGTAGCGAATCAGCCCCAGCATTTT
TRBV6-5	TRBJ1-1	.	once	CASSWGVQDTEAFF	TGTGCCAGCAGTTGGGGGGTCCAGGACACTGAAGCTTTCTTT
TRBV7-2	TRBJ1-2	.	.	CASSVYARGYTF	TGTGCCAGCAGCGTGTACGCACGCGGCTACACCTTC
TRBV7-6	TRBJ2-7	.	.	CASSPRGDPQDYEQYF	TGTGCCAGCAGCCCACGGGGAGATCCTCAGGACTACGAGCAGTACTTC
TRBV27	TRBJ2-2	.	.	CASSLVIGELFF	TGTGCCAGCAGTTTGGTCATCGGGGAGCTGTTTTTT
TRBV11-2	TRBJ1-2	.	.	CASSPERGAGGYTF	TGTGCCAGCAGCCCCGAAAGGGGGGCGGGGGGCTACACCTTC
TRBV5-1	TRBJ1-2	.	.	CASSLAATNYGYTF	TGCGCCAGCAGCTTGGCAGCCACTAACTATGGCTACACCTTC
TRBV5-4	TRBJ1-1	.	.	CASSPEGRDTEAFF	TGTGCCAGCAGCCCGGAGGGCAGGGACACTGAAGCTTTCTTT
TRBV19	TRBJ2-5	.	few	CATRGARPGETQYF	TGTGCCACAAGGGGGGCGCGCCCGGGAGAGACCCAGTACTTC
TRBV6-1	TRBJ2-3	TRBD1	once	CASSARDRFPDTQYF	TGTGCCAGCAGTGCCCGGGACAGGTTCCCAGATACGCAGTATTTT
TRBV9	TRBJ1-2	TRBD1	few	CASSVDRGWGYTF	TGTGCCAGCAGCGTGGACAGGGGATGGGGCTACACCTTC